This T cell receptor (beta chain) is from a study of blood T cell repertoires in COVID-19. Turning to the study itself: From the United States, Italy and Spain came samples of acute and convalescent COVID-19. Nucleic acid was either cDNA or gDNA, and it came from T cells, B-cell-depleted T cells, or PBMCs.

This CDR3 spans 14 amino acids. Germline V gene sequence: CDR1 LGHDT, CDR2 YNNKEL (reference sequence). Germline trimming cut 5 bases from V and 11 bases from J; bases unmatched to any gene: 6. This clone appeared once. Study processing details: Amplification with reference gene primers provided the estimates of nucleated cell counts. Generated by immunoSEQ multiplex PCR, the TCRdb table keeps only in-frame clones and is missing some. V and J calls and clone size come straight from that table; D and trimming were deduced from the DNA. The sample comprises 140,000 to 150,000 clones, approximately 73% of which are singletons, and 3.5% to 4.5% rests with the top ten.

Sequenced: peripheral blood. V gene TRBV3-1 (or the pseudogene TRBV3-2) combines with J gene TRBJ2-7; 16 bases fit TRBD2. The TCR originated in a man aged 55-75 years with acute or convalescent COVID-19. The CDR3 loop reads CASSAGLAGGPEYF. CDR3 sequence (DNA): TGTGCCAGCAGCGCGGGACTAGCGGGAGGGCCCGAGTACTTC.